The 18 T cell receptor beta chains reported below all come from one sample, sequenced in a study of shared clonotypes between healthy human individuals. Sequencing was performed with immunoSEQ multiplex PCR; in TCRdb, only in-frame clones are kept and a portion is missing. The data hold roughly 1,500,000 clones, with roughly 98.5% observed a single time. The material sequenced was naive CD4+ T cells sorted from blood. Subset defined: CD45RA+ positively selected. Receptor source: a man aged 25 to 40 in good health.

The chain employs TRBV2 and TRBJ2-7; 7 bases match TRBD1. With 6 bases clipped from V and 3 bases from J, the junction kept 5 bases outside the gene matches. Germline CDR1 SNHLY, CDR2 FYNNEI. This CDR3 spans 13 amino acids. DNA for the CDR3: TGTGCCAGCAGCCCGGGACAGCTCTACGAGCAGTACTTC. As protein: CASSPGQLYEQYF.

In the case of this clone: The sample holds other DNA sequences that translate to the same CDR3. The gene calls are TRBV14 and TRBJ2-7; a weak D match, TRBD2 (6 bases). The CDR3 loop spans 14 amino acids. Trimming took off 4 bases at V and 0 bases at J, with 10 bases between the two ends. Germline V gene lookup returns CDR1 SGHDN and CDR2 FVKESK. The CDR3 is CASSLGLSSYEQYF. The DNA of the CDR3 is TGTGCCAGCAGCCTGGGACTGAGCTCCTACGAGCAGTACTTC. The full variable domain, in which reference TRBV14 and TRBJ2-7 provide the parts outside the CDR3, is EAGVTQFPSHSVIEKGQTVTLRCDPISGHDNLYWYRRVMGKEIKFLLHFVKESKQDESGMPNNRFLAERTGGTYSTLKVQPAELEDSGVYFCASSLGLSSYEQYFGPGTRLTVT.

Written as DNA, the CDR3 is TGCGCCAGCAGCTTGTCCCAGGCCTCTAGCACAGATACGCAGTATTTT. Residues: CASSLSQASSTDTQYF. The rearrangement joins TRBV5-1 to TRBJ2-3; D is ambiguous. Germline lookup yields CDR1 SGHRS and CDR2 YFSETQ. The CDR3 length is 16 residues. V was clipped by 1 base and J by 0 bases, with 12 bases between them.

This chain joins TRBV5-8 and TRBJ2-1; D remains unclear. Trimming left V 4 bases short and J 10 bases short, with 12 bases between. Germline CDR1 is SGHTS and CDR2 is YDEGEE. The CDR3 is 12 amino acids. The CDR3 DNA reads as TGTGCCAGCAGCCCCACCAATCGGGAGCAGTTCTTC. Translated: CASSPTNREQFF.

About this clone itself: Different DNA sequences within this sample yield the same CDR3. The chain recombines TRBV9 with TRBJ2-5; 7 bases agree with TRBD2. The CDR3 is 14 amino acids. The J segment lost 8 bases and the V segment lost 0 bases, leaving 7 bases of the junction unmatched. Germline values: CDR1 SGDLS, CDR2 YYNGEE. The CDR3: CASSVASGQETQYF. In DNA form, the CDR3 reads TGTGCCAGCAGCGTAGCTAGCGGTCAGGAAACCCAGTACTTC.

This rearrangement joins TRBV5-4 to TRBJ1-2; TRBD1 might be the D (5 bases). The CDR3 length is 15 residues. V was clipped by 6 bases and J by 2 bases, with 17 bases between them. Germline CDR1 is SGHNT and CDR2 is YYREEE (reference sequence). DNA of the CDR3: TGTGCCAGCACCCAACAGGTTTCAGGGAACTATGGCTACACCTTC. Protein: CASTQQVSGNYGYTF.

The gene calls are TRBV6-5 and TRBJ1-3, with TRBD1 matching over 7 bases. Germline CDR1 is MNHEY and CDR2 is SVGAGI. This CDR3 is 15 amino acids long. J lost 0 bases, V lost 5 bases, and 4 bases had no gene match. CDR3 bases: TGTGCCAGCAGTCAACAGGGGTTCTCTGGAAACACCATATATTTT. This gives the protein CASSQQGFSGNTIYF.

The CDR3 coding sequence is TGTGCCAGTAGTACCCCCGGCGGGATGAACACCGGGGAGCTGTTTTTT. Its translation: CASSTPGGMNTGELFF. This chain connects TRBV19 to TRBJ2-2; D may be TRBD2 (6 bases). Germline values: CDR1 LNHDA, CDR2 SQIVND (reference sequence). There are 16 residues in the CDR3. V lost 4 bases, J lost 1 base, and 13 bases lay in between.

This CDR3 reads CASSLWESSYEQYF. In nucleotides, the CDR3 is TGTGCCAGCAGCTTATGGGAGAGCTCCTACGAGCAGTACTTC. The V gene is TRBV7-2, the J gene TRBJ2-7, with D possibly being TRBD2 (5 bases). The V gene's germline CDR1 is SGHTA and CDR2 FQGNSA. This CDR3 spans 14 amino acids. The V end lost 2 bases, the J end lost 0 bases, and 8 bases lay between the germline ends. Based on the CDR3 plus reference TRBV7-2 and TRBJ2-7, the full variable domain is GAGVSQSPSNKVTEKGKDVELRCDPISGHTALYWYRQSLGQGLEFLIYFQGNSAPDKSGLPSDRFSAERTGGSVSTLTIQRTQQEDSAVYLCASSLWESSYEQYFGPGTRLTVT.

The CDR3 loop is CASGLNLPGTTYEQYF. CDR3 sequence (DNA): TGTGCTAGTGGTTTGAACCTCCCCGGGACTACCTACGAGCAGTACTTC. The V gene is TRBV12-5, the J gene TRBJ2-7; 7 bases align to TRBD2. This CDR3 contains 16 residues. CDR1 is LGHNT and CDR2 is FRNRAP in the germline V gene. Trimming cost V 2 bases and J 2 bases; bases outside gene matches: 9.

This chain links TRBV6-5 with TRBJ2-3; D remains ambiguous. The germline V and J ends were trimmed by 0 bases and 0 bases, with 10 bases remaining between them. The CDR3 spans 16 residues. The germline V gene has CDR1 MNHEY and CDR2 SVGAGI. In nucleotides, the CDR3 is TGTGCCAGCAGTTACTCGCCTTCCCGGAGCACAGATACGCAGTATTTT. The encoded protein is CASSYSPSRSTDTQYF.

This clone was counted a single time. The chain employs TRBV21-1 and TRBJ2-7. TRBV21-1 is given as a pseudogene. The CDR3 covers 14 residues. The CDR3 region is CASSPGTSSYEQYF. CDR3 nucleotide sequence: TGTGCCAGCAGTCCGGGGACGTCGTCCTACGAGCAGTACTTC.

The chain employs TRBV6-5 and TRBJ1-1; 10 bases are a match to TRBD1. Germline V gene lookup returns CDR1 MNHEY and CDR2 SVGAGI. V shed 6 bases and J 6 bases; nucleotides not matched to a gene: 7. The CDR3 has 14 residues. For the CDR3, the DNA is TGTGCCAGCAGACAAGGACAGGGGGTTTCTGAAGCTTTCTTT. Protein sequence: CASRQGQGVSEAFF.

The V call is TRBV7-9, the J call TRBJ2-7; D gene unclear. CDR3 size: 16 residues. Germline values: CDR1 SEHNR, CDR2 FQNEAQ (reference sequence). Trimming shortened V by 10 bases and J by 3 bases, and 25 bases separated the two germline ends. This CDR3 reads CATRPMTPADFYEQYF. The CDR3 region has the DNA TGTGCCACCCGACCCATGACACCCGCCGACTTCTACGAGCAGTACTTC.

This sequence joins TRBV29-1 and TRBJ2-1; no firm D call. The CDR3 is made up of 13 amino acids. V lost 3 bases, J lost 10 bases, and 16 bases lay in between. Germline V lookup: CDR1 SQVTM, CDR2 ANQGSEA. The CDR3 here is CSVEPVLTGEQFF. The CDR3 nucleotides read TGCAGCGTTGAGCCGGTGTTGACCGGGGAGCAGTTCTTC.

The CDR3 nucleotides read TGCGCCAGCAGCTCGGGACTAGCGGGAGCTCCCTCCTACAATGAGCAGTTCTTC. Its translation is CASSSGLAGAPSYNEQFF. The chain is built from TRBV5-1 and TRBJ2-1; TRBD2 agrees at 14 bases. The CDR3 length is 18 residues. CDR1 is SGHRS and CDR2 is YFSETQ in the germline V gene. Germline trimming cut 3 bases from V and 0 bases from J; bases unmatched to any gene: 5.

The chain recombines TRBV7-2 with TRBJ1-3, with a possible D match to TRBD1 (5 bases). This CDR3 contains 14 residues. Germline V gene sequence: CDR1 SGHTA, CDR2 FQGNSA. The ends were cut back, 1 base at V and 2 bases at J, with 6 bases in the middle. CDR3 protein: CASSLGGAGNTIYF. CDR3 bases: TGTGCCAGCAGCTTAGGGGGGGCTGGAAACACCATATATTTT.

The chain has TRBV5-4 and TRBJ2-7, with D possibly called TRBD1 or TRBD2 (5 bases each). CDR3 size: 15 residues. Trimming cost V 0 bases and J 7 bases, with 17 bases left between them. Germline lookup yields CDR1 SGHNT and CDR2 YYREEE (reference sequence). DNA for the CDR3: TGTGCCAGCAGCTTGGGCCGGGACCCCCTCGGAGAGCAGTACTTC. Translated, it gives CASSLGRDPLGEQYF.